This section outlines one T cell receptor (beta chain) sequence together with its context. This clonotype was detected many times. Its antigen remains unidentified. It has no much larger one-base neighbor in the sample; base qualities were not kept. The sample is drawn from a study of T cells in Graves' hyperthyroidism and ophthalmopathy (dated by TCRdb to about 2019). Context from the whole study: Peripheral blood samples were taken at initial diagnosis, before any treatment was given. Following sampling, methimazole starting at 30 mg daily was given to hyperthyroidism patients, and high-dose intravenous methylprednisolone was given to ophthalmopathy patients. The paper reports TCR Vbeta CDR3 sequencing of about 140 peripheral blood samples: around 45 ophthalmopathy, roughly 80 hyperthyroidism and around 17 progressor patients. To identify distinguishing TCR V-J signatures, a discovery cohort of 100 patients was used, comprising 43 with Graves' ophthalmopathy and approximately 58 with stable Graves' hyperthyroidism. In addition, the study compared T-cell repertoires in thyroid tissue and in blood from about 6 Graves' hyperthyroidism patients. Whether ophthalmopathy could be predicted prospectively was tested in an independent validation cohort made up of about 18 hyperthyroidism patients plus 17 patients who later progressed to ophthalmopathy. The 75 to 100 discovery patients were divided at random into training and test sets in a 7:3 ratio.

General study outcomes and caveats: Blood samples also contained most of the expanded thyroid clonotypes (frequency above 0.001), which suggests that blood repertoires may reflect thyroid immune responses. No statistical method was used to set the sample size in advance, and investigators knew the group allocation. In validation, progression to ophthalmopathy was predicted by the model with almost 71% sensitivity and approximately 78% specificity, a median of about 6.8 months before onset. A 13 V-J signature model separated ophthalmopathy from stable hyperthyroidism, with 87.88% sensitivity and about 81% specificity in cross-validation and 80%/75% in testing.

The TCR beta CDR3 regions were amplified from the RNA transcripts. The TCR CDR3 was subjected to a first round of RT-PCR using the HTBI primer set and the Qiagen OneStep RT-PCR kit. Libraries were constructed in a second round of multiplex PCR, after which size selection and purification were performed. Paired-end sequencing of the libraries was performed with 100 bp reads on an Illumina HiSeq2000. The paper's processing steps were these. SOAPnuke was used to process the raw data, with reads discarded if the reads contained adapters or uncalled bases, had a mean Phred below 15, or lacked an exact constant-primer or identifier match. COPE v1.2.5 was used to merge high-quality paired reads, and clonotypes were defined as unique nucleotide sequences. MiTCR v1.1 was used to align the clonotypes against IMGT TRBV, TRBD and TRBJ reference segments. Only V-J combinations with frequency above 0.0001, covering 99.2% of repertoires, were analysed. A TCS score was defined as the ratio of F50 (clonal expansion) to E x V (chaos), with BLOSUM62-based TCRdist applied between CDR3 peptides within each V-J. Welch's t-statistics and random forest reduced several hundred V-J features to 13, which were used in a naive Bayes classifier (R e1071). Using fastp trimming at Q25 and MiXCR clonotype assembly, TCRdb reanalyzed the public sequencing data and kept in-frame beta chains. Rows matching on CDR3 protein sequence are summarized as one entry with the most common DNA and genes. None of the V and J calls come from the authors' own analysis; TCRdb made them. For this sample the table gives about 640,000 distinct CDR3 sequences, of which more than 12% were detected only once. In total, the top ten clones hold under 15% of the sample.

V lost 4 bases and J lost 5 bases, and the count of bases not matched to a germline gene is 8. The CDR3 contains 15 residues, cysteine and phenylalanine counted. Solely the CDR3 DNA is kept, with 45 bases framed from the first base. The germline V gene gives CDR1 as SGHRS and CDR2 as YFSETQ. Ophthalmopathy patients had moderately to severely active disease, with a Clinical Activity Score of 3 or more, a NOSPECS grade of 4 or more, and a disease duration of less than 3 months. The study excluded patients with uncontrolled infections, other autoimmune diseases, pregnancy or lactation. Diagnoses were based on clinical symptoms, serum thyroxine and TRAb, thyroid ultrasound and orbital computed tomography. Ficoll-Paque density gradient centrifugation was used to isolate PBMCs from 8 to 10 ml of fresh peripheral blood. Trizol reagent was used to extract total RNA, and RNA quality was then checked on an Agilent 2100 Bioanalyzer.

The chain was built from TRBV5-1 and TRBJ2-2; 7 nucleotides in the junction match TRBD1. The source of this sequence is a woman aged 45-60 years with Graves' ophthalmopathy. Source material: blood. The CDR3 protein sequence reads: CASSDSGGNTGELFF. In nucleotides, the sequence is TGCGCCAGCAGCGATTCAGGGGGAAATACCGGGGAGCTGTTTTTT.